One sample yielded the 11 T cell receptor beta chains listed below, sequenced in a study of OX40 agonist ivuxolimab in advanced cancers. Libraries came from the immunoSEQ multiplex PCR assay. TCRdb took over this immuneACCESS table, retaining in-frame rearrangements with V and J assigned. Such tables are incomplete; in checked studies, under half of the missing clones stem from an unresolved V gene, and the remainder is unexplained. Present in this sample are roughly 71,000 clones, roughly nine tenths of which were seen just once. More than 14% of the sample goes to the ten largest clones. The sequencing used CD4+ or CD8+ T cells sorted from blood, collected in a trial of the OX40 agonist ivuxolimab. These receptors originate from an adult with an advanced solid tumor such as melanoma, head and neck, liver or kidney cancer.

The chain joins TRBV28 to TRBJ2-1; TRBD2 is a possible D gene (6 bases). Germline values: CDR1 MDHEN, CDR2 SYDVKM. There are 16 residues in the CDR3. Trimming left V 3 bases short and J 3 bases short, with 15 bases between. CDR3 coding DNA: TGTGCCAGCAGTTTTTCGGGAGAGGTGCGCTACAATGAGCAGTTCTTC. It specifies CASSFSGEVRYNEQFF.

The chain uses TRBV4-3 and TRBJ2-6; D gene uncertain. CDR1 is LGHNA, CDR2 YSLEER, per germline. Trimming stripped 0 bases from V and 4 bases from J, with 4 bases between. The CDR3 consists of 14 residues. CDR3 sequence reads: CASSQDPGANVLTF. In DNA, the CDR3 is TGCGCCAGCAGCCAAGATCCCGGGGCCAACGTCCTGACTTTC.

This chain joins TRBV19 and TRBJ2-2, with D perhaps TRBD2 (5 bases). There are 13 residues in the CDR3. The germline V and J ends were trimmed by 7 bases and 6 bases, with 12 bases remaining between them. The germline V gene has CDR1 LNHDA and CDR2 SQIVND (reference sequence). The CDR3 loop reads CASTRAGAGELFF. CDR3 nucleotide sequence: TGTGCCAGTACCCGGGCGGGCGCCGGGGAGCTGTTTTTT.

The chain uses TRBV15 and TRBJ2-1; a weak D match, TRBD2 (6 bases). The CDR3 contains 14 residues. Germline-derived CDR1 and CDR2 are LNHNV and YYDKDF (reference sequence). V lost 8 bases and J 5 bases, leaving 16 bases between the germline ends. CDR3 region: CATRWGLGDNEQFF. CDR3 bases: TGTGCCACCCGGTGGGGACTGGGAGACAATGAGCAGTTCTTC.

This clone was seen a single time. The chain uses TRBV18 and TRBJ2-5; 7 bases are a match to TRBD1. V shed 1 base and J 9 bases; nucleotides not matched to a gene: 32. The CDR3 covers 22 residues. CDR1 is KGHSH, CDR2 LQKENI, per germline. The CDR3 protein is CASSPLNVGHDEDRETKKSQYF. The CDR3 nucleotides are TGTGCCAGCTCACCACTTAACGTTGGGCACGACGAAGACAGGGAGACCAAGAAGTCCCAGTACTTC.

Only one count was recorded for this clone. The V call is TRBV5-1, the J call TRBJ2-7; D is undetermined. Trimming removed 0 bases at V and 4 bases at J, with 20 bases between. The CDR3 contains 17 residues. CDR1 is SGHRS and CDR2 is YFSETQ in the germline V gene. The CDR3 here is CASSLAPGSETGYEQYF. The CDR3 region has the DNA TGCGCCAGCAGCTTGGCCCCCGGTTCGGAGACTGGATACGAGCAGTACTTC. Full variable domain (remainder filled in from reference TRBV5-1 and TRBJ2-7): KAGVTQTPRYLIKTRGQQVTLSCSPISGHRSVSWYQQTPGQGLQFLFEYFSETQRNKGNFPGRFSGRQFSNSRSEMNVSTLELGDSALYLCASSLAPGSETGYEQYFGPGTRLTVT.

The genes are TRBV28 and TRBJ1-1, with D maybe TRBD1 (6 bases). Germline assignment: CDR1 MDHEN and CDR2 SYDVKM. The CDR3 covers 16 residues. The V and J ends lost 1 base and 4 bases respectively, with 16 bases between them. CDR3 loop: CASSLYGSGGGTEAFF. DNA of the CDR3: TGTGCCAGCAGTTTATATGGTTCGGGAGGGGGCACTGAAGCTTTCTTT. Full variable domain (missing parts from reference TRBV28 and TRBJ1-1): DVKVTQSSRYLVKRTGEKVFLECVQDMDHENMFWYRQDPGLGLRLIYFSYDVKMKEKGDIPEGYSVSREKKERFSLILESASTNQTSMYLCASSLYGSGGGTEAFFGQGTRLTVV.

The genes are TRBV19 and TRBJ2-5; the D gene is possibly TRBD2 (6 bases). The assigned J gene may be wrong: the sequence end matches TRBJ2-7 better. Germline CDR1 reads LNHDA; CDR2 reads SQIVND (reference sequence). CDR3 length: 14 amino acids. The CDR3 here is CASSIGGSGYEQYF. The CDR3 nucleotides read TGTGCCAGTAGTATAGGAGGTAGCGGCTACGAGCAGTACTTC.

The table lists this clone with a count of one. V is TRBV27 and J is TRBJ2-5; 8 bases are shared with TRBD1. Germline V lookup: CDR1 MNHEY, CDR2 SMNVEV (reference sequence). This CDR3 comprises 13 residues. Losses at the gene ends were 6 bases for V and 5 bases for J; bases not matched to a gene: 5. CDR3 sequence reads: CASRRQGWETQYF. For the CDR3, the DNA is TGTGCCAGCAGGCGACAGGGGTGGGAGACCCAGTACTTC.

This clone was found a few times. This chain joins TRBV28 and TRBJ1-2, with D possibly being TRBD1 (5 bases). Trimming pared 3 bases from V and 6 bases from J, leaving 8 bases between. Germline V lookup: CDR1 MDHEN, CDR2 SYDVKM. This CDR3 region has 12 residues. CDR3 sequence: CASSFRGDGYTF. CDR3 DNA: TGTGCCAGCAGTTTCCGAGGGGATGGCTACACCTTC.

This chain uses TRBV15 with TRBJ2-5; 7 bases align to TRBD2. This CDR3 is built from 13 residues. Germline-derived CDR1 and CDR2 are LNHNV and YYDKDF (reference sequence). V was pared by 5 bases and J by 5 bases, with 5 bases of the junction left unmatched. The CDR3: CATSGGSRETQYF. The CDR3 DNA follows: TGTGCCACCAGCGGCGGGAGCAGGGAGACCCAGTACTTC. The variable domain in full, completed from reference TRBV15 and TRBJ2-5, reads DAMVIQNPRYQVTQFGKPVTLSCSQTLNHNVMYWYQQKSSQAPKLLFHYYDKDFNNEADTPDNFQSRRPNTSFCFLDIRSPGLGDTAMYLCATSGGSRETQYFGPGTRLLVL.